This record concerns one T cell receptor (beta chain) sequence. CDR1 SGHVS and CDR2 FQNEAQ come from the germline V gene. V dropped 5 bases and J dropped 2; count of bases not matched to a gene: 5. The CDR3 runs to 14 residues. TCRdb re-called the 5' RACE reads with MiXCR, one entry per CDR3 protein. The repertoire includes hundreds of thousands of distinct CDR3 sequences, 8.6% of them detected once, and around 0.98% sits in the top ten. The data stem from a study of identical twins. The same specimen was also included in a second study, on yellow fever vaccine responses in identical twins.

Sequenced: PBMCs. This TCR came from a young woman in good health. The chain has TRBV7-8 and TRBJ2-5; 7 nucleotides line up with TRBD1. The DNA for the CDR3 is TGTGCCAGCAGCGCCGACAGGGCACAAGAGACCCAGTACTTC. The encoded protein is CASSADRAQETQYF.